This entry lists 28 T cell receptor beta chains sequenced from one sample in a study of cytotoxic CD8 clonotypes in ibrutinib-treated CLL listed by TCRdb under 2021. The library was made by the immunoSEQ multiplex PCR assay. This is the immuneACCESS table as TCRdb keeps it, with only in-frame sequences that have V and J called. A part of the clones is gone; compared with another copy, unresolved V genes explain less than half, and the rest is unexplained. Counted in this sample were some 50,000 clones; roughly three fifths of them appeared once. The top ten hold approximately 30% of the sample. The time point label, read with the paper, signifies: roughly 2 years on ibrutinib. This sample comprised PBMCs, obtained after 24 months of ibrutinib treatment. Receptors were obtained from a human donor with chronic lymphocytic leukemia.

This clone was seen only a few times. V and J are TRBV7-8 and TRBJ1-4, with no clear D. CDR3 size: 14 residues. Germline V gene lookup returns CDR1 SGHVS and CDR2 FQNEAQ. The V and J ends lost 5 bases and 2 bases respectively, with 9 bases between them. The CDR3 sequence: CASSQTETNEKLFF. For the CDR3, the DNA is TGTGCCAGCAGCCAAACGGAGACTAATGAAAAACTGTTTTTT.

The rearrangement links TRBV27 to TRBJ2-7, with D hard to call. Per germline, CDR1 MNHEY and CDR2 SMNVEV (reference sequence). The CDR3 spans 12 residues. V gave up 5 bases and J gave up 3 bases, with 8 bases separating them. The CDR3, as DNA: TGTGCCAGCAGTGGTGGCGGCTACGAGCAGTACTTC. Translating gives CASSGGGYEQYF.

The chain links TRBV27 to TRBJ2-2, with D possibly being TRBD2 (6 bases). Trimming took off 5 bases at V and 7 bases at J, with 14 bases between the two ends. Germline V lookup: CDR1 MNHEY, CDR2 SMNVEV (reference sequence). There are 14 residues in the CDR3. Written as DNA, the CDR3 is TGTGCCAGCAGTCCGGAGGGGACTGGCGGGGAGCTGTTTTTT. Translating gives CASSPEGTGGELFF.

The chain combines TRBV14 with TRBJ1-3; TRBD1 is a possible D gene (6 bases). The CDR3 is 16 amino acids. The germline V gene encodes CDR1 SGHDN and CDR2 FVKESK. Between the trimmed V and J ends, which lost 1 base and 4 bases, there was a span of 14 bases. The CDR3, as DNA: TGTGCCAGCAGCCAAGGACAGGCAATTTCGGGAAACACCATATATTTT. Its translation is CASSQGQAISGNTIYF.

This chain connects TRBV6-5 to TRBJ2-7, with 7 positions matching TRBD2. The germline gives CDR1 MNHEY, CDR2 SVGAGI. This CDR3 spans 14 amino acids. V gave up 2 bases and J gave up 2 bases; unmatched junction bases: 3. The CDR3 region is CASSYSRGAYEQYF. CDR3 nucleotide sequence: TGTGCCAGCAGTTACAGTCGGGGGGCCTACGAGCAGTACTTC.

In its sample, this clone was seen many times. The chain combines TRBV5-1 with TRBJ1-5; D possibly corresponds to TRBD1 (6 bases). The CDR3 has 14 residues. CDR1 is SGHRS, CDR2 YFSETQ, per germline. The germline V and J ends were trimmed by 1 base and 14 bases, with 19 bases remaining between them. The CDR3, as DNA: TGCGCCAGCAGCTTGTCCGCAGGGGACGGGTTCAAGCATTTT. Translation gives CASSLSAGDGFKHF.

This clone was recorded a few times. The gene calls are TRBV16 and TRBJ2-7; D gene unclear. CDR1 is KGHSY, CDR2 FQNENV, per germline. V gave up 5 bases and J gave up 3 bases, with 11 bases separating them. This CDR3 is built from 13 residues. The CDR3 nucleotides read TGTGCCAGCAGCTTCGTTCCCAACTACGAGCAGTACTTC. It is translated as CASSFVPNYEQYF.

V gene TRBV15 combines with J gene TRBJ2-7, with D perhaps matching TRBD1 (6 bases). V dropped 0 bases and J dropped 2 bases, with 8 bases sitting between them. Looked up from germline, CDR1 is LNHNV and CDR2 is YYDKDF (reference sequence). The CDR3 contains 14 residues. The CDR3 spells CATSRDRTAYEQYF. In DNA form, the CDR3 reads TGTGCCACCAGCAGAGATCGGACAGCCTACGAGCAGTACTTC.

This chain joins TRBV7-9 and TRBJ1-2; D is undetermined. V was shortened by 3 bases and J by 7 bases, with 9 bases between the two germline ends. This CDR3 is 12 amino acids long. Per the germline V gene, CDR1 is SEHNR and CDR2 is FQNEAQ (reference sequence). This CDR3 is CASSLSPRGYTF. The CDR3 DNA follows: TGTGCCAGCAGCTTGTCCCCACGTGGCTACACCTTC.

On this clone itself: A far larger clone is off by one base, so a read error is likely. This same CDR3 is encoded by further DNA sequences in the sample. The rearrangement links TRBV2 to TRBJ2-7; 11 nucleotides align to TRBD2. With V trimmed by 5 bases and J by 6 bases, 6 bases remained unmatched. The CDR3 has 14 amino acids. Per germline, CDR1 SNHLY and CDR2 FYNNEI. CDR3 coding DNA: TGTGCCAGCAGTTCCGGGACTAGCGGAGGCGAGCAGTACTTC. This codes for CASSSGTSGGEQYF.

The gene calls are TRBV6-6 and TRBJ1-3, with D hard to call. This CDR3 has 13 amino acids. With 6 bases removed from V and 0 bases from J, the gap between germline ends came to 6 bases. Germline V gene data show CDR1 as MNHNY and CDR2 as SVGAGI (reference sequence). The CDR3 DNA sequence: TGTGCCAGCAGCCAAAGCTCTGGAAACACCATATATTTT. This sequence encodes CASSQSSGNTIYF.

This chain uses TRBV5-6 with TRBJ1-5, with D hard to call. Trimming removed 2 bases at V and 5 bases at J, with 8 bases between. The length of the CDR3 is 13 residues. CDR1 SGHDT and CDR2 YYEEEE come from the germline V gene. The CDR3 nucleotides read TGTGCCAGCAGCTTCCGGCCGTATCAGCCCCAGCATTTT. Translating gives CASSFRPYQPQHF.

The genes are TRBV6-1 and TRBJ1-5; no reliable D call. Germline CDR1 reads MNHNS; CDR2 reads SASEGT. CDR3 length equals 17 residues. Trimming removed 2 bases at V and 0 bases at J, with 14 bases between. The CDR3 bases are TGTGCCAGCAGTGAATACGATGGCAGGAATAGCAATCAGCCCCAGCATTTT. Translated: CASSEYDGRNSNQPQHF.

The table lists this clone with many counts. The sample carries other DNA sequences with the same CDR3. CDR3 in amino acids: CASSAGTVQETQYF. CDR3 coding DNA: TGTGCCAGCAGCGCCGGGACAGTACAAGAGACCCAGTACTTC. The genes are TRBV5-5 and TRBJ2-5; 7 nucleotides match TRBD1. V dropped 4 bases and J dropped 2; count of bases not matched to a gene: 5. CDR1 and CDR2 (germline): SGHKS, YYEKEE (reference sequence). The CDR3 is 14 amino acids.

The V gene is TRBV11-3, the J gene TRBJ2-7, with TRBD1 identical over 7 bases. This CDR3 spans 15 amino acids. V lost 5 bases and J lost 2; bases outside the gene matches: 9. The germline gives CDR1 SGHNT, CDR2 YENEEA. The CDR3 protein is CASSQTGKGAYEQYF. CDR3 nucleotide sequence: TGTGCCAGCAGCCAGACAGGGAAAGGGGCCTACGAGCAGTACTTC. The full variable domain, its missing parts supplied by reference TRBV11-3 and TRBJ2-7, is EAGVVQSPRYKIIEKKQPVAFWCNPISGHNTLYWYLQNLGQGPELLIRYENEEAVDDSQLPKDRFSAERLKGVDSTLKIQPAELGDSAVYLCASSQTGKGAYEQYFGPGTRLTVT.

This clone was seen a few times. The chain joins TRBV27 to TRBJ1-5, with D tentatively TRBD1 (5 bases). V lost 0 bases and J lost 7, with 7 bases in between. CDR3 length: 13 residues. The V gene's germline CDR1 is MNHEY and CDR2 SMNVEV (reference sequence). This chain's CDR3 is CASSLSRDQPQHF. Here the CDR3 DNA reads TGTGCCAGCAGTTTATCGAGGGACCAGCCCCAGCATTTT.

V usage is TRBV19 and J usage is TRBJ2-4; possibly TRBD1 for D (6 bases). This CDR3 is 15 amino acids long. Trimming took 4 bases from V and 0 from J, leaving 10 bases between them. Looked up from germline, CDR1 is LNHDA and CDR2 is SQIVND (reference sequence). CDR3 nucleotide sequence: TGTGCCAGTAGTACTGTACAGGGAGCCAAAAACATTCAGTACTTC. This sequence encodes CASSTVQGAKNIQYF.

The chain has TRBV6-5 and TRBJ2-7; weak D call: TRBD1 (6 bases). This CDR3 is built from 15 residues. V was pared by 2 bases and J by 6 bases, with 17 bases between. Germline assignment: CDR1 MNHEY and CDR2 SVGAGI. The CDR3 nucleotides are TGTGCCAGCAGTTACCCCTTGGGGGCGCAGTCCGAGCAGTACTTC. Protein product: CASSYPLGAQSEQYF.

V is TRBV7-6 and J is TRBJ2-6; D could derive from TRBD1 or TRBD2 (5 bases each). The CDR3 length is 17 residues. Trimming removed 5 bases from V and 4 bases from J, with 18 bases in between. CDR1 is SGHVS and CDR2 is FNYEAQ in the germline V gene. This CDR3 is CASSPRDARLGANVLTF. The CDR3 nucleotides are TGTGCCAGCAGCCCGAGGGACGCGCGGTTGGGGGCCAACGTCCTGACTTTC.

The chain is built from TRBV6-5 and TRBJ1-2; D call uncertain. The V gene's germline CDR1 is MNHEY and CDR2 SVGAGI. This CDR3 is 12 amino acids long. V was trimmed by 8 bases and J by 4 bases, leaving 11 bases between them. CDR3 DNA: TGTGCCAGCCGGAGTGTTGTCTATGGCTACACCTTC. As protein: CASRSVVYGYTF.

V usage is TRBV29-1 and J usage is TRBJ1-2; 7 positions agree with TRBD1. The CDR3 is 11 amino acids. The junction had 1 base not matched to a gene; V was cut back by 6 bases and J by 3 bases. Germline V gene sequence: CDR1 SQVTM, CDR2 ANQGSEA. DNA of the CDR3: TGCAGCGTCGGACAGGACTATGGCTACACCTTC. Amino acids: CSVGQDYGYTF. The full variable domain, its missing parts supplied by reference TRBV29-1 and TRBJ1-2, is SAVISQKPSRDICQRGTSLTIQCQVDSQVTMMFWYRQQPGQSLTLIATANQGSEATYESGFVIDKFPISRPNLTFSTLTVSNMSPEDSSIYLCSVGQDYGYTFGSGTRLTVV.

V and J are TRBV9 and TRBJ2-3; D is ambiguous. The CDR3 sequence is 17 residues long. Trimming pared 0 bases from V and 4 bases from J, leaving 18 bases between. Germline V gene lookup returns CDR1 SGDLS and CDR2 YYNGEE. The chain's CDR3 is CASSVGPNGLEADTQYF. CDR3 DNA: TGTGCCAGCAGCGTAGGGCCGAATGGGCTCGAGGCAGATACGCAGTATTTT. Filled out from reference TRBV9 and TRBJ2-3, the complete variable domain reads DSGVTQTPKHLITATGQRVTLRCSPRSGDLSVYWYQQSLDQGLQFLIQYYNGEERAKGNILERFSAQQFPDLHSELNLSSLELGDSALYFCASSVGPNGLEADTQYFGPGTRLTVL.

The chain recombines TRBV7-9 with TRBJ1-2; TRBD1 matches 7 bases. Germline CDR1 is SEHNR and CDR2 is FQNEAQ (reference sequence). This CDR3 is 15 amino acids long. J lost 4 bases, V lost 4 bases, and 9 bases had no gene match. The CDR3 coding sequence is TGTGCCAGCAGCTCCTCTACCGGGACAGTCTATGGCTACACCTTC. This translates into CASSSSTGTVYGYTF.

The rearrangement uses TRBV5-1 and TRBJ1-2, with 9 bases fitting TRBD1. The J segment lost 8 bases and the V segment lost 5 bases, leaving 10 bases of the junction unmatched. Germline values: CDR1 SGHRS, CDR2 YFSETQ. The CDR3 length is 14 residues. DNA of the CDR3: TGCGCCAGCAGACAGGGGGCAAGAGAGGACGGCTACACCTTC. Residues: CASRQGAREDGYTF.

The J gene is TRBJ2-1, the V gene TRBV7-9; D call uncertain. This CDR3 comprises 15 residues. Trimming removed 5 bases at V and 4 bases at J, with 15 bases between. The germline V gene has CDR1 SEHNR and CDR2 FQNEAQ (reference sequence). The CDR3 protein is CASSPVLGQYNEQFF. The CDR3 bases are TGTGCCAGCAGCCCAGTGCTGGGCCAATACAATGAGCAGTTCTTC.

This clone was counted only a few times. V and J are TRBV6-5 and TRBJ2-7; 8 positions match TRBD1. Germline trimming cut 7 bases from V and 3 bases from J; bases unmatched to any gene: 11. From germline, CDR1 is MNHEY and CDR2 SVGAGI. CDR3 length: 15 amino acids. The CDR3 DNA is TGTGCCAGCACCCCATCAGGGGGCGTCCTCTACGAGCAGTACTTC. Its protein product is CASTPSGGVLYEQYF.

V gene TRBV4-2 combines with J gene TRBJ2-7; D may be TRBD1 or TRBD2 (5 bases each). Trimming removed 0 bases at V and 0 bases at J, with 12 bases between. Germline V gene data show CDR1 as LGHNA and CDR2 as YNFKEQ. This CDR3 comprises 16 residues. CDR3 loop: CASSQDFSDSSYEQYF. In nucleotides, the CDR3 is TGTGCCAGCAGCCAAGATTTTAGCGACAGCTCCTACGAGCAGTACTTC.

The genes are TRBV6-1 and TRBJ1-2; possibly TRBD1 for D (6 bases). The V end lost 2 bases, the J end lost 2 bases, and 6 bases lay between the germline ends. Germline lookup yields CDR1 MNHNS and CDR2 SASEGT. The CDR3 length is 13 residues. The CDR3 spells CASSETGNYGYTF. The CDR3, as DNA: TGTGCCAGCAGTGAAACAGGGAACTATGGCTACACCTTC.